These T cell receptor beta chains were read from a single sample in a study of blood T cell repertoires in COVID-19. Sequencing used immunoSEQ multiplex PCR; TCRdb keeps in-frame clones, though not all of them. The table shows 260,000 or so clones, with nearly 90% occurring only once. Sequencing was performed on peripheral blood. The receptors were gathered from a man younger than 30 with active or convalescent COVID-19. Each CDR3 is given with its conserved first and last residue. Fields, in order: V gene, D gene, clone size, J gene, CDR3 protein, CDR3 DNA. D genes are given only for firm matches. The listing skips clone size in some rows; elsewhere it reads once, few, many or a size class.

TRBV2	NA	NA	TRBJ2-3	CASRGTGGIESTDTQYF	TGTGCCAGCAGGGGAACAGGAGGGATAGAAAGCACAGATACGCAGTATTTT
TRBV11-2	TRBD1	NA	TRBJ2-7	CASSHGQGATYEQYF	TGTGCCAGCAGCCATGGACAGGGGGCGACCTACGAGCAGTACTTC
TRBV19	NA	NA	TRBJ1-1	CASSRGDRNAFF	TGTGCCAGTAGTAGGGGGGACCGGAACGCTTTCTTT
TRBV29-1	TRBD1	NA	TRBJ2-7	CSVMLPGTGRYEQYF	TGCAGCGTCATGCTCCCCGGGACAGGGAGGTACGAGCAGTACTTC
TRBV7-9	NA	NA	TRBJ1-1	CASSWHLGDTEAFF	TGTGCCAGCAGCTGGCACTTAGGGGACACTGAAGCTTTCTTT
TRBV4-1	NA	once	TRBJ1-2	CASSQLIPRTVSSFGYTF	TGCGCCAGCAGCCAACTCATACCCCGGACAGTTTCGTCGTTTGGCTACACCTTC
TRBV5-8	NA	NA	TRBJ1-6	CASSLEVRGSYNSPLHF	TGTGCCAGCAGCTTGGAGGTCAGGGGTTCCTATAATTCACCCCTCCACTTT
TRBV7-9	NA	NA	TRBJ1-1	CASSLDVPGVNTFF	TGTGCCAGCAGCTTAGATGTGCCAGGGGTCAACACTTTCTTT
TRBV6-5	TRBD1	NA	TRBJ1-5	CASRDGDRPNQPQHF	TGTGCCAGCAGAGATGGGGACAGGCCCAATCAGCCCCAGCATTTT
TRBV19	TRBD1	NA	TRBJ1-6	CASSQGAVNSPLHF	TGTGCCAGTAGTCAGGGGGCGGTGAATTCACCCCTCCACTTT
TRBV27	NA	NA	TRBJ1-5	CASSYRDSNQPQHF	TGTGCCAGCAGTTACAGGGATAGCAATCAGCCCCAGCATTTT
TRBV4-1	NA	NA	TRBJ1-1	CASSQGPYRAFF	TGCGCCAGCAGCCAAGGGCCTTACAGGGCCTTCTTT
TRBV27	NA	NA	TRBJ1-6	CASSLSGASNSPLHF	TGTGCCAGCAGTTTATCTGGGGCCTCTAATTCACCCCTCCACTTT
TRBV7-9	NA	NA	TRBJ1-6	CASSSNRNSFSYNSPLHF	TGTGCCAGCAGCTCCAACAGGAACTCTTTCTCCTATAATTCACCCCTCCACTTT
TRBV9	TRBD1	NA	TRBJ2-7	CASSVGTEFYEQYF	TGTGCCAGCAGCGTGGGGACAGAATTCTACGAGCAGTACTTC
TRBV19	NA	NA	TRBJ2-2	CASMRWTGELFF	TGTGCCAGTATGAGATGGACCGGGGAGCTGTTTTTT
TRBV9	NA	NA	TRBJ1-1	CASSVGGSTAFF	TGTGCCAGCAGCGTCGGGGGGAGTACAGCTTTCTTT
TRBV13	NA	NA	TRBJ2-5	CASSSQGGTYQETQYF	TGTGCCAGCAGCTCCCAGGGAGGGACATACCAAGAGACCCAGTACTTC
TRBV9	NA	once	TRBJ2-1	CASSVAGQYNEQFF	TGTGCCAGCAGCGTAGCTGGTCAGTACAATGAGCAGTTCTTC
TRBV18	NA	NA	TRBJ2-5	CASETTGRETQYF	TGTGCCAGCGAGACGACAGGGAGGGAGACCCAGTACTTC
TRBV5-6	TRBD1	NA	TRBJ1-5	CASSWGTARLDQHF	TGTGCCAGCAGCTGGGGGACAGCACGCCTCGACCAGCATTTT
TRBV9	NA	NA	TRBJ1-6	CASSVGPRGNSPLHF	TGTGCCAGCAGCGTAGGACCGCGGGGTAATTCACCCCTCCACTTT
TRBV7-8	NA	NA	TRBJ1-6	CASSNQAISYNSPLHF	TGTGCCAGCAGCAACCAAGCAATCTCCTATAATTCACCCCTCCACTTT
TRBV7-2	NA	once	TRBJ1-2	CASSLEVGSYNYGYTF	TGTGCCAGCAGCTTAGAGGTGGGCAGCTATAACTATGGCTACACCTTC
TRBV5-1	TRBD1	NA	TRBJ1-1	CASSGGTVNNTEAFF	TGCGCCAGCAGCGGGGGGACAGTCAATAACACTGAAGCTTTCTTT
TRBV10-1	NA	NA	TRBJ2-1	CASSGSGGEQFF	TGCGCCAGCAGTGGCTCGGGGGGCGAGCAGTTCTTC
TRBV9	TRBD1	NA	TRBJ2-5	CASSPVGQVKQETQYF	TGTGCCAGCAGCCCAGTGGGACAGGTGAAACAAGAGACCCAGTACTTC
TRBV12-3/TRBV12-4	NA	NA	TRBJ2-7	CASSFGGGYEQYF	TGTGCCAGCAGTTTCGGGGGAGGTTACGAGCAGTACTTC
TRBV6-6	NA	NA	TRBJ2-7	CASRDLTRTYEQYF	TGTGCCAGCAGGGACTTAACCAGAACCTACGAGCAGTACTTC
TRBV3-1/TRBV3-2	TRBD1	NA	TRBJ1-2	CASSQDRQGIYGYTF	TGTGCCAGCAGCCAAGATCGACAGGGTATCTATGGCTACACCTTC
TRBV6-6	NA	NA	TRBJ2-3	CASSPSSGVGGKSDTQYF	TGTGCCAGCAGTCCGAGCAGCGGAGTAGGGGGAAAATCAGATACGCAGTATTTT
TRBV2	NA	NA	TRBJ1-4	CASSGRNEKLFF	TGTGCCAGCAGTGGGAGGAATGAAAAACTGTTTTTT
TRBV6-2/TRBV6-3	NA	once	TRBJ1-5	CASSYDWQGQPQHF	TGTGCCAGCAGTTACGACTGGCAGGGCCAGCCCCAGCATTTT
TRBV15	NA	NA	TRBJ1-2	CATRGLANYGYTF	TGTGCCACCCGGGGGTTAGCTAACTATGGCTACACCTTC
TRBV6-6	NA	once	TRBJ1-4	CASSRGGPGEKLFF	TGTGCCAGCAGTCGCGGTGGGCCGGGAGAAAAACTGTTTTTT
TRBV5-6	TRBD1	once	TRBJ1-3	CASSSKWDRARGNTIYF	TGTGCCAGCAGCTCAAAATGGGACAGGGCTCGTGGAAACACCATATATTTT
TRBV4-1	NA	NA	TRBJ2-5	CASSQGQSETQYF	TGCGCCAGCAGCCAGGGACAATCCGAGACCCAGTACTTC
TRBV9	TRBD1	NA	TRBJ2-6	CASTGTAISGANVLTF	TGTGCCAGCACCGGGACAGCGATCTCTGGGGCCAACGTCCTGACTTTC
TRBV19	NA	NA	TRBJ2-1	CASSISGKGGEQFF	TGTGCCAGTAGTATTTCGGGGAAGGGTGGTGAGCAGTTCTTC
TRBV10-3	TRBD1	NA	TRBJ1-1	CAISGDREVFF	TGTGCCATCAGTGGGGACAGGGAAGTTTTCTTT
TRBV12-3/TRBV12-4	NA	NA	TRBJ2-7	CGRGGSYEQYF	TGTGGCAGGGGAGGTTCATACGAGCAGTACTTC
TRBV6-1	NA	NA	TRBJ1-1	CASSEASTGITEAFF	TGTGCCAGCAGTGAAGCATCAACAGGGATCACTGAAGCTTTCTTT
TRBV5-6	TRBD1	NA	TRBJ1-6	CASSLGTGGSPLHF	TGTGCCAGCAGCCTGGGGACAGGGGGTTCACCCCTCCACTTT
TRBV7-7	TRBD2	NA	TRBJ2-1	CASSTGTSGGNEQFF	TGTGCCAGCAGCACCGGGACTAGCGGGGGTAATGAGCAGTTCTTC
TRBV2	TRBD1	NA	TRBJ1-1	CASSELTGGKPEAFF	TGTGCCAGCAGTGAATTGACAGGGGGGAAACCTGAAGCTTTCTTT
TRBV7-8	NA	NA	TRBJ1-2	CASSPTDPNYGYTF	TGTGCCAGCAGCCCCACAGATCCTAACTATGGCTACACCTTC
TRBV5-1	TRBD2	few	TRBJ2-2	CASSLRLAAGELFF	TGCGCCAGCAGCTTGAGACTAGCAGCCGGGGAGCTGTTTTTT
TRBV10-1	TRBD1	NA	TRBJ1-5	CASSPGTGSDQPQHF	TGCGCCAGCAGTCCCGGGACAGGGTCCGATCAGCCCCAGCATTTT
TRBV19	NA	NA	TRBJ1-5	CASSGVGGQPQHF	TGTGCCAGTAGTGGGGTAGGGGGACAGCCCCAGCATTTT
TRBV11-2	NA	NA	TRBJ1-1	CASSISPSTGQNTEAFF	TGTGCCAGCAGCATAAGCCCGTCGACAGGCCAGAACACTGAAGCTTTCTTT
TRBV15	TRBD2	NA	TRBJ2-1	CATSIAGGQGNEQFF	TGTGCCACCAGCATAGCGGGGGGGCAGGGCAATGAGCAGTTCTTC
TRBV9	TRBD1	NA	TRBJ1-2	CASRTGEGANYGYTF	TGTGCCAGCAGGACAGGGGAGGGGGCGAACTATGGCTACACCTTC
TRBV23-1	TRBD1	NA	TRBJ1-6	CASSQGQGCSYNSPLHF	TGCGCCAGCAGTCAAGGACAGGGTTGCTCCTATAATTCACCCCTCCACTTT
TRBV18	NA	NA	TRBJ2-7	CASSPKYGRGAYEQYF	TGTGCCAGCTCACCCAAATATGGCAGGGGGGCCTACGAGCAGTACTTC
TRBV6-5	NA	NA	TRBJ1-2	CASSYSYRNYGYTF	TGTGCCAGCAGTTACTCTTACAGAAACTATGGCTACACCTTC
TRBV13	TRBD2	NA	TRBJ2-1	CASSPRQAGGHGEQFF	TGTGCCAGCAGCCCCCGACAAGCGGGGGGGCACGGTGAGCAGTTCTTC
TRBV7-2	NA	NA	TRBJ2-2	CASSLVGGRLNTGELFF	TGTGCCAGCAGCTTAGTGGGCGGGCGACTGAACACCGGGGAGCTGTTTTTT